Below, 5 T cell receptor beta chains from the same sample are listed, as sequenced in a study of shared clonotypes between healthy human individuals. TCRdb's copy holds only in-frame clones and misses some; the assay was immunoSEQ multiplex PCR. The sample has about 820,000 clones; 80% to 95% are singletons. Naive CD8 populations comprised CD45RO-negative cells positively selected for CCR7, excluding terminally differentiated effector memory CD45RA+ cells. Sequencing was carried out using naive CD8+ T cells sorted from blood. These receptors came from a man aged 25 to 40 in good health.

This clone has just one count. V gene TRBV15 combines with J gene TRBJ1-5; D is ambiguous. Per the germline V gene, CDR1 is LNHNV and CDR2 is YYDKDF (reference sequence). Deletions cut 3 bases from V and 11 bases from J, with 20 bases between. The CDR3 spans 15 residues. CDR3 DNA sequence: TGTGCCACCAGCAGCGATCAGGACTATGGAGGTTCCCAGCATTTT. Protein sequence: CATSSDQDYGGSQHF. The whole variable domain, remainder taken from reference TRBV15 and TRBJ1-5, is DAMVIQNPRYQVTQFGKPVTLSCSQTLNHNVMYWYQQKSSQAPKLLFHYYDKDFNNEADTPDNFQSRRPNTSFCFLDIRSPGLGDTAMYLCATSSDQDYGGSQHFGDGTRLSIL.

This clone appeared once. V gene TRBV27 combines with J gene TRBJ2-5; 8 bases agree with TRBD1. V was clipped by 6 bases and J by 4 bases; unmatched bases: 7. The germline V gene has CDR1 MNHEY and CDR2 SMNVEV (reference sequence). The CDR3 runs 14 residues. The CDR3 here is CASSQTGARETQYF. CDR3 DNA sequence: TGTGCCAGCAGCCAGACAGGGGCCAGAGAGACCCAGTACTTC.

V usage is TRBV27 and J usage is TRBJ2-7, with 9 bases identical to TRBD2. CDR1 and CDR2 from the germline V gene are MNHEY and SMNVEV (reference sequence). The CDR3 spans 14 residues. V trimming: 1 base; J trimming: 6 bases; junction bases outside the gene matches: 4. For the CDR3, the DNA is TGTGCCAGCAGTTTATTCGGTAGCGGGGGCGAGCAGTACTTC. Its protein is CASSLFGSGGEQYF.

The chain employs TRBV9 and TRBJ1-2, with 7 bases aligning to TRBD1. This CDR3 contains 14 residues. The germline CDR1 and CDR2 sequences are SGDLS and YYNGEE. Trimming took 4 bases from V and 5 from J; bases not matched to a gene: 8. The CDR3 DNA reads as TGTGCCAGCAGCCCCGGGACAGATGCTTATGGCTACACCTTC. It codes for CASSPGTDAYGYTF.

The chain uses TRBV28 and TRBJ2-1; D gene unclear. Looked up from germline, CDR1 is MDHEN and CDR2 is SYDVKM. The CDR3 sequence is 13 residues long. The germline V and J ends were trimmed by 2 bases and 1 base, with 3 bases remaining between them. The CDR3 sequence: CASSLGSYNEQFF. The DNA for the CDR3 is TGTGCCAGCAGTTTAGGGTCCTACAATGAGCAGTTCTTC. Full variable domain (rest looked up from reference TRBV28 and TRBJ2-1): DVKVTQSSRYLVKRTGEKVFLECVQDMDHENMFWYRQDPGLGLRLIYFSYDVKMKEKGDIPEGYSVSREKKERFSLILESASTNQTSMYLCASSLGSYNEQFFGPGTRLTVL.